This T cell receptor beta chain was sequenced during a study of T cell responses to AZD1222 COVID-19 vaccine. Broader study findings: Females made up more of the donors, who were largely white British, and clonal diversity may have come out too low. A reported finding is that nearly half of spike-specific TCRs target unmutated variant regions. CD4 TCRs associated with vaccination spanned spike, dominating at 160-218 and 743-854.

This clone was recorded only once. Its antigen is undetermined. This CDR3 has 12 residues. V was clipped by 3 bases and J by 4 bases, with 6 bases between them. Germline-derived CDR1 and CDR2 are KGHSH and LQKENI. Method: immunoSEQ multiplex PCR; TCRdb's copy keeps in-frame clones and lacks some. The repertoire has some 150,000 clones, just over 90% of them found once; the top ten carry over 8%. The rearrangement joins TRBV18 to TRBJ1-2; no clear D. The source material was peripheral blood, sampled on day 0 of AZD1222 vaccination. The sequence was collected from an adult in good health. The CDR3 spells CASSPLTYGYTF. In DNA form, the CDR3 reads TGTGCCAGCTCACCTCTTACCTATGGCTACACCTTC.